What follows are 18 T cell receptor beta chains derived from one specimen sequenced in a study of blood T cell repertoires in COVID-19. Clones were read by immunoSEQ multiplex PCR, and TCRdb kept only the in-frame ones, dropping some. The sample gives some 120,000 clones, about 80% of which show up once; about a sixth is in the top ten. The specimen was peripheral blood. Receptors originate from a woman aged 45-59 years with acute or convalescent COVID-19.

This clone was observed once. Written as DNA, the CDR3 is TGTGCCAGCACCAGAGGACAGGGAAAGAACATTCAGTACTTC. Its translation: CASTRGQGKNIQYF. The V gene is TRBV6-7, the J gene TRBJ2-4, with TRBD1 matching 8 bases. TRBV6-7 is marked as an open reading frame, function uncertain. CDR3 length: 14 amino acids. Losses at the gene ends were 7 bases for V and 7 bases for J; bases not matched to a gene: 9.

The chain is built from TRBV5-5 and TRBJ1-6, with a weak D call TRBD1 (5 bases). Germline loops: CDR1 SGHKS, CDR2 YYEKEE (reference sequence). Between the trimmed V and J ends, which lost 4 bases and 7 bases, there was a span of 15 bases. CDR3 length: 15 amino acids. CDR3 nucleotide sequence: TGTGCCAGCAGCGGCGTGCGACAGAACAATTCACCCCTCCACTTT. It specifies CASSGVRQNNSPLHF.

CDR3 DNA: TGTGCCAGCAGTGATGGGAGGGGCAATCAGCCCCAGCATTTT. It yields the protein CASSDGRGNQPQHF. The J gene is TRBJ1-5, the V gene TRBV2; no clear D. Germline assignment: CDR1 SNHLY and CDR2 FYNNEI. The CDR3 extends over 14 amino acids. V was shortened by 3 bases and J by 2 bases, with 8 bases between the two germline ends.

The rearrangement joins TRBV20-1 to TRBJ2-7; 10 bases line up with TRBD1. The CDR3 runs 19 residues. Trimming at V came to 3 bases and at J to 2 bases, leaving 19 bases not matched to a gene. Per germline, CDR1 DFQATT and CDR2 SNEGSKA (reference sequence). The CDR3 protein is CSASRTGGRLAGPTYEQYF. The CDR3 DNA sequence: TGCAGTGCTAGTCGGACAGGGGGACGGCTAGCGGGTCCGACCTACGAGCAGTACTTC.

This chain joins TRBV13 and TRBJ2-7, with D hard to call. V was cut by 0 bases and J by 3 bases, with 3 bases left in between. The CDR3 covers 12 residues. Germline CDR1 is PRHDT and CDR2 is FYEKMQ (reference sequence). CDR3 in DNA: TGTGCCAGCAGCTTAGGGAGCTACGAGCAGTACTTC. It encodes CASSLGSYEQYF.

This chain joins TRBV19 and TRBJ2-3; TRBD1 agrees at 9 bases. This CDR3 contains 16 residues. From germline, CDR1 is LNHDA and CDR2 SQIVND (reference sequence). V lost 4 bases and J lost 2; bases outside the gene matches: 7. The DNA for the CDR3 is TGTGCCAGTAGTAATCACAGGGGGCCGGACACAGATACGCAGTATTTT. Its protein is CASSNHRGPDTDTQYF.

This chain joins TRBV2 and TRBJ2-5; weak D call: TRBD1 (6 bases). Germline-derived CDR1 and CDR2 are SNHLY and FYNNEI. V lost 5 bases, J lost 2 bases, and 12 bases lay in between. CDR3 length equals 14 residues. Written as DNA, the CDR3 is TGTGCCAGCAGTCTGGGGGCAGCTCAAGAGACCCAGTACTTC. This translates into CASSLGAAQETQYF.

CDR3 nucleotide sequence: TGTGCCAGCAGCGAACGCGGGGGTGGCACAGATACGCAGTATTTT. Encoded protein: CASSERGGGTDTQYF. The chain employs TRBV9 and TRBJ2-3; TRBD2 agrees at 7 bases. The CDR3 has 15 amino acids. After removal of 3 bases from V and 1 base from J, the junction contained 5 bases not matched to a gene. Germline CDR1 reads SGDLS; CDR2 reads YYNGEE.

The chain joins TRBV7-9 to TRBJ1-2, with 7 bases identical to TRBD1. The CDR3 has 15 amino acids. Germline V CDR1 and CDR2: SEHNR, FQNEAQ (reference sequence). Trimming at V came to 0 bases and at J to 8 bases, leaving 9 bases not matched to a gene. CDR3: CASSLAGWDSGGYTF. The CDR3 DNA sequence: TGTGCCAGCAGCTTAGCCGGGTGGGACAGTGGCGGCTACACCTTC.

The chain uses TRBV6-5 and TRBJ2-7, with D perhaps TRBD1 (5 bases). Trimming took off 6 bases at V and 1 base at J, with 13 bases between the two ends. This CDR3 region has 14 residues. Germline V lookup: CDR1 MNHEY, CDR2 SVGAGI. CDR3 sequence: CASSREVGSYEQYF. Here the CDR3 DNA reads TGTGCCAGCAGCAGGGAAGTTGGTTCCTACGAGCAGTACTTC.

To note about this clone: This sample also contains other DNA sequences that code for the same CDR3. The chain carries TRBV5-1 and TRBJ2-3; the D is unclear. Germline lookup yields CDR1 SGHRS and CDR2 YFSETQ. Trimming pared 0 bases from V and 6 bases from J, leaving 5 bases between. The CDR3 has 12 residues. CDR3 in DNA: TGCGCCAGCAGCTTGGTGCGGGATACGCAGTATTTT. Its translation: CASSLVRDTQYF. The entire variable domain, with the rest obtained from reference TRBV5-1 and TRBJ2-3, is as follows: KAGVTQTPRYLIKTRGQQVTLSCSPISGHRSVSWYQQTPGQGLQFLFEYFSETQRNKGNFPGRFSGRQFSNSRSEMNVSTLELGDSALYLCASSLVRDTQYFGPGTRLTVL.

The chain joins TRBV29-1 to TRBJ2-1, with 8 bases matching TRBD1. CDR1 SQVTM and CDR2 ANQGSEA come from the germline V gene. Trimming at V came to 6 bases and at J to 5 bases, leaving 15 bases not matched to a gene. CDR3 length: 16 residues. In DNA, the CDR3 is TGCAGCGTAACAGGGGGTTTCAGTCGCGGGAACAATGAGCAGTTCTTC. Protein sequence: CSVTGGFSRGNNEQFF.

The V and J genes are TRBV2 and TRBJ1-5; D is ambiguous. The V gene lost 1 base and the J gene lost 5 bases, with 15 bases spanning the gap. The germline CDR1 and CDR2 sequences are SNHLY and FYNNEI. The CDR3 is 16 amino acids. The CDR3 loop reads CASSEETAGLDQPQHF. The CDR3 DNA follows: TGTGCCAGCAGTGAAGAGACTGCGGGGTTGGATCAGCCCCAGCATTTT.

This chain connects TRBV11-2 to TRBJ1-4; D perhaps matches TRBD1 (6 bases). The CDR3 covers 16 residues. The V end was cut by 1 base, the J end by 6 bases, with 15 bases between. Germline V gene data show CDR1 as SGHAT and CDR2 as FQNNGV. The CDR3 here is CASSLAWGRRDEKLFF. CDR3 sequence (DNA): TGTGCCAGCAGCTTAGCTTGGGGGCGGAGAGATGAAAAACTGTTTTTT.

The chain is built from TRBV5-1 and TRBJ2-7; 7 bases fit TRBD1. CDR1 is SGHRS and CDR2 is YFSETQ in the germline V gene. This CDR3 has 13 amino acids. The trim removed 3 bases at V and 3 bases at J, leaving 3 bases unmatched. CDR3 in DNA: TGCGCCAGCAGCTCGGGACAGATCTACGAGCAGTACTTC. This gives the protein CASSSGQIYEQYF.

The genes are TRBV7-7 and TRBJ2-3; 8 bases are shared with TRBD2. J was trimmed by 2 bases and V by 2 bases; bases with no gene match: 3. This CDR3 comprises 15 residues. CDR1 is SSHAT, CDR2 FNYEAQ, per germline (reference sequence). The CDR3 reads CASSLRGGSTDTQYF. The CDR3 DNA sequence: TGTGCCAGCAGCTTACGGGGGGGTTCCACAGATACGCAGTATTTT.

Here the CDR3 DNA reads TGTGCCAGCAGCCCAAGTATGCGCCGGGACAGCTATGGCTACACCTTC. It codes for CASSPSMRRDSYGYTF. J is TRBJ1-2 and V is TRBV5-4; 7 positions agree with TRBD1. Germline V CDR1 and CDR2: SGHNT, YYREEE (reference sequence). The CDR3 contains 16 residues. Losses at the gene ends were 4 bases for V and 4 bases for J; bases not matched to a gene: 13.

This clone was seen just once. The chain joins TRBV6-2 or TRBV6-3 to TRBJ1-1, with 8 bases matching TRBD1. V lost 3 bases and J lost 3; bases outside the gene matches: 9. The CDR3 is made up of 16 amino acids. The germline CDR1 and CDR2 sequences are MNHEY and SVGEGT. The CDR3: CASSYTPGGGDTEAFF. The CDR3 DNA is TGTGCCAGCAGTTATACTCCAGGGGGCGGGGACACTGAAGCTTTCTTT.